This T cell receptor beta chain was profiled in a study of cytomegalovirus exposure and HLA in healthy donors. Study at large: Unique TCRs numbering some 77 million, obtained from HLA-typed donors, made up an early data release.

There are 14 residues in the CDR3. Study outcomes and limitations: Upon later analysis, TCR association rates were observed to vary by HLA locus, being highest for DRB1 and lowest for HLA-C. Solely CMV serostatus was available to characterize immune exposure.

PCR primers comprised 60 Vbeta and 13 Jbeta primers. Data came from immunoSEQ multiplex PCR; TCRdb stores just in-frame clones and leaves some out. Among 85,000 to 130,000 clones listed, about four fifths were seen once. In the case of this clone: Its antigen remains unknown.

Donors were ostensibly healthy at sampling, although undocumented immune exposures were probable. The receptor's source is a woman aged 50 to 60 in good health and CMV-seropositive. The chain employs TRBV21-1 and TRBJ2-1; the table assigns TRBD2, which was not confirmed against the DNA. TRBV21-1 is a pseudogene segment. Sequencing was performed on PBMCs. CDR3 nucleotides: TGTGCCAGCAGCAAGACTAGCGGGGCTGGGGAGCAGTTCTTC. As protein: CASSKTSGAGEQFF.